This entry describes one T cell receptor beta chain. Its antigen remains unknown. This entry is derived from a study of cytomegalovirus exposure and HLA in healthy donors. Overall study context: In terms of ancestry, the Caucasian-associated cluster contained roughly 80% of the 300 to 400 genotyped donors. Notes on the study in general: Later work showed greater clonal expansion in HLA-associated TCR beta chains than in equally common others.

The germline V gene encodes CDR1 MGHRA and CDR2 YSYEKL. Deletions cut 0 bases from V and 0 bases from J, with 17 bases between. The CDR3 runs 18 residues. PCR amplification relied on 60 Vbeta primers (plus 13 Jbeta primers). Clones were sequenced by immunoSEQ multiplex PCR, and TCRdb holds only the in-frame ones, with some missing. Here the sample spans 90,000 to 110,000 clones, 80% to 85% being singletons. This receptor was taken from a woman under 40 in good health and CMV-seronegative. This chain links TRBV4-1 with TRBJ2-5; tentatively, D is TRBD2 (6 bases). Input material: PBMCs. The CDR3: CASSQERTPAGNQETQYF. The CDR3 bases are TGCGCCAGCAGCCAAGAGAGGACCCCAGCGGGCAACCAAGAGACCCAGTACTTC.